This T cell receptor beta chain was found in a study of blood T cell repertoires in COVID-19. The CDR3 is made up of 14 amino acids. Looked up from germline, CDR1 is GTSNPN and CDR2 is SVGIG (reference sequence). Authors' analysis steps: Counts of nucleated cells, estimated from reference gene primer amplification, were obtained. Here immunoSEQ multiplex PCR was the method, and the copy in TCRdb shows in-frame clones only, minus some. From that table come the V and J calls and clone size; the DNA was used to work out D and trimming. The table lists approximately 110,000 clones, about 85% of them singletons.

Sequences were obtained from peripheral blood. The J gene is TRBJ2-3, the V gene TRBV30; the D gene is possibly TRBD2 (6 bases). This TCR came from a human donor in a cohort sampled during active COVID-19. The CDR3 sequence: CAVNRGLSINTQYF. CDR3 coding DNA: TGTGCGGTTAACCGGGGACTCTCCATTAATACGCAGTATTTT.